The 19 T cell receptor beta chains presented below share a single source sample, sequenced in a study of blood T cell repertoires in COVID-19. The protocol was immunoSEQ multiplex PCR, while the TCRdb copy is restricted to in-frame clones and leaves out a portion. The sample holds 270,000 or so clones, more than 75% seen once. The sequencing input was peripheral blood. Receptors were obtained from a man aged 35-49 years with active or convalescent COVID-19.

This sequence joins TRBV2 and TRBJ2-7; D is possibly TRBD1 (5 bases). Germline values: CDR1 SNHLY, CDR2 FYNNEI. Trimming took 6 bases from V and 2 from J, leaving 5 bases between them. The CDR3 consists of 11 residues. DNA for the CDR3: TGTGCCAGCAGGGGGCCCTACGAGCAGTACTTC. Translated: CASRGPYEQYF.

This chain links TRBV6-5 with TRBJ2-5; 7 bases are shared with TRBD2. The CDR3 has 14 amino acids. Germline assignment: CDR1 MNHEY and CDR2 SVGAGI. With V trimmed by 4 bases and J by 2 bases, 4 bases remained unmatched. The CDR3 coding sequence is TGTGCCAGCAGTTTTGGGGGGGGGCAAGAGACCCAGTACTTC. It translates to CASSFGGGQETQYF.

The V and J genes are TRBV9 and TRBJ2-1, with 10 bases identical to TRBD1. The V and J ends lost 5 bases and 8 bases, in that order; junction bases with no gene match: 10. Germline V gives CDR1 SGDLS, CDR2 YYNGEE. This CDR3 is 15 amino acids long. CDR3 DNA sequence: TGTGCCAGCAGTTTCCGGGACAGGGGTCGACATGAGCAGTTCTTC. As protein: CASSFRDRGRHEQFF.

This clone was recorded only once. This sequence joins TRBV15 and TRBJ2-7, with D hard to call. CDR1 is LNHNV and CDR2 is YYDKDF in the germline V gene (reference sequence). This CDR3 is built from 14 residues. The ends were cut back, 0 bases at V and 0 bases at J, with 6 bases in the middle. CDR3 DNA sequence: TGTGCCACCAGCAGAGATCGGAGCTCCTACGAGCAGTACTTC. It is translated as CATSRDRSSYEQYF.

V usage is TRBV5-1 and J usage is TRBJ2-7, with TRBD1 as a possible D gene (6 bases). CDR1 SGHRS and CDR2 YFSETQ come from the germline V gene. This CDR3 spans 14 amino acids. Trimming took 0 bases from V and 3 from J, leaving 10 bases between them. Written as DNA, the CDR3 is TGCGCCAGCAGCTTGGGGACAGCCGGCTACGAGCAGTACTTC. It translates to CASSLGTAGYEQYF. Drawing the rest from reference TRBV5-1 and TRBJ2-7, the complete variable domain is KAGVTQTPRYLIKTRGQQVTLSCSPISGHRSVSWYQQTPGQGLQFLFEYFSETQRNKGNFPGRFSGRQFSNSRSEMNVSTLELGDSALYLCASSLGTAGYEQYFGPGTRLTVT.

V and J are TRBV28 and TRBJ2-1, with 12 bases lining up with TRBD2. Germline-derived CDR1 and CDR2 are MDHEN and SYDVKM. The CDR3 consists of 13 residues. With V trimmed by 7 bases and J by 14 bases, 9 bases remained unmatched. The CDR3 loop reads CASMVTSGRFEFF. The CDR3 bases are TGTGCCAGCATGGTGACTAGCGGGAGATTTGAGTTCTTC.

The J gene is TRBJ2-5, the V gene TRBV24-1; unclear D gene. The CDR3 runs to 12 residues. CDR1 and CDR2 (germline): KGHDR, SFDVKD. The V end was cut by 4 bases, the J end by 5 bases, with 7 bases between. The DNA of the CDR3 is TGTGCCACCAGTGACGCACGGGAGACCCAGTACTTC. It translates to CATSDARETQYF.

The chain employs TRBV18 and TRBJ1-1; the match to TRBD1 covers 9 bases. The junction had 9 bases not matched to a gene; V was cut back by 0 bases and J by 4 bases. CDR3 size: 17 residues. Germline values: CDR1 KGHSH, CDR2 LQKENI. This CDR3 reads CASSPPFRGQGGTEAFF. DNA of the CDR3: TGTGCCAGCTCACCACCCTTTAGGGGACAGGGTGGCACTGAAGCTTTCTTT.

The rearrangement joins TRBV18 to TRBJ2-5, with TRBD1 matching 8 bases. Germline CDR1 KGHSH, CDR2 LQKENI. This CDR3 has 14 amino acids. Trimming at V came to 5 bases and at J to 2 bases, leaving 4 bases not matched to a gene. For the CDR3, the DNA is TGTGCCAGCTCAAGAACAGGGGGGCAAGAGACCCAGTACTTC. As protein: CASSRTGGQETQYF.

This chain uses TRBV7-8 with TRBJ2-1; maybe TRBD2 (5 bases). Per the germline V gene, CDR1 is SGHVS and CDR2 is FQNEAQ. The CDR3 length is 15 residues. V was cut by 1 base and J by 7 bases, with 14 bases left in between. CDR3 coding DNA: TGTGCCAGCAGCTTAGTGGTAGGGTGGGAGAATGAGCAGTTCTTC. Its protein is CASSLVVGWENEQFF.

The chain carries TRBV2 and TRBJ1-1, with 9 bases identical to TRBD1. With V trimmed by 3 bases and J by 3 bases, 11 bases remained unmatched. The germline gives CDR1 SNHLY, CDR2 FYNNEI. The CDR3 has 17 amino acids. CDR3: CASSEGGTGQGDTEAFF. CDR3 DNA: TGTGCCAGCAGTGAGGGCGGGACGGGACAGGGCGACACTGAAGCTTTCTTT.

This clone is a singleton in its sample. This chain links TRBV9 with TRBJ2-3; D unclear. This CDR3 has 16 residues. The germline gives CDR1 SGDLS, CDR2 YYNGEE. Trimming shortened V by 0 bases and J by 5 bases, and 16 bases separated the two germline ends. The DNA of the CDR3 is TGTGCCAGCAGCGTAGCCCCACGATCGTCGGGAGATACGCAGTATTTT. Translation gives CASSVAPRSSGDTQYF.

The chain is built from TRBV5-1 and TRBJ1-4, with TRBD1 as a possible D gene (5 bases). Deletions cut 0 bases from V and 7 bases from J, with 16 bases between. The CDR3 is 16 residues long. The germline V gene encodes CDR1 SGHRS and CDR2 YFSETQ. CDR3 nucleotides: TGCGCCAGCAGCTTGGCCTTTGGGGCGAGTGGTGAAAAACTGTTTTTT. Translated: CASSLAFGASGEKLFF.

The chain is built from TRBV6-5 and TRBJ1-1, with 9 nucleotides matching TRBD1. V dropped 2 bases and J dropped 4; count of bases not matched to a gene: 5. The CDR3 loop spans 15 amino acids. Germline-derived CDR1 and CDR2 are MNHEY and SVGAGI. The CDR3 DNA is TGTGCCAGCAGTTACACACAGGGGGCGGGCACTGAAGCTTTCTTT. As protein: CASSYTQGAGTEAFF.

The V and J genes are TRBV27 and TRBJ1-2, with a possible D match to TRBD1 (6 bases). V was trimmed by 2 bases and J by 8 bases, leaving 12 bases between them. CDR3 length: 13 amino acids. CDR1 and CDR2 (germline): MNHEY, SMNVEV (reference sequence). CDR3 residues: CASSLRRGRGYTF. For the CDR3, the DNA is TGTGCCAGCAGTTTACGGCGGGGGCGAGGCTACACCTTC.

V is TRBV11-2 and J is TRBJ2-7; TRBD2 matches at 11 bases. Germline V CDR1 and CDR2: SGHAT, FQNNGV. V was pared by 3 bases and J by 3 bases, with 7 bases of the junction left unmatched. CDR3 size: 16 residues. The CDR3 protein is CASSFDKGLAGYEQYF. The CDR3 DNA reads TGTGCCAGCAGCTTCGATAAAGGACTAGCGGGCTACGAGCAGTACTTC.

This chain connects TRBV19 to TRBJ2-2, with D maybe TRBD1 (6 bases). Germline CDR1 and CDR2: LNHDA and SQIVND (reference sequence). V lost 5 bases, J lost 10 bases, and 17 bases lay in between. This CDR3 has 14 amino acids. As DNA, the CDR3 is TGTGCCAGTAGTGCGAATACAGGGTTGGAGGAGCTGTTTTTT. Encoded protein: CASSANTGLEELFF.

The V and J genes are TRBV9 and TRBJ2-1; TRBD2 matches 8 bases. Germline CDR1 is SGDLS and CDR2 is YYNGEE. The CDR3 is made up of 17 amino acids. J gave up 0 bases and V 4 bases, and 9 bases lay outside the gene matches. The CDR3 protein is CASSTVAGTFSYNEQFF. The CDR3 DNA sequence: TGTGCCAGCAGCACCGTAGCGGGGACATTCTCCTACAATGAGCAGTTCTTC.

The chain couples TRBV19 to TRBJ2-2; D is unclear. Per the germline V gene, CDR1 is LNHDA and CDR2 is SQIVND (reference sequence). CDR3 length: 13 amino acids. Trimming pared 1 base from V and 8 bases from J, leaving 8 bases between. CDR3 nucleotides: TGTGCCAGTAGTATAGGCACTCGGGGGGAGCTGTTTTTT. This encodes CASSIGTRGELFF.